This TCR beta chain was recovered during a study of long-term antiretroviral therapy in people with HIV. This clone was detected a few times. The antigen is not known. Points from the study as a whole: Collection spanned 2004 to 2017; ART regimens may be less effective than current ones.

They ran version v3.0 of the immunoSEQ assay at survey level. Assay used: immunoSEQ multiplex PCR; TCRdb lists only in-frame clones, some missing. Of about 21,000 clones in the sample, approximately 81% are singletons; the top ten hold 8.1%. Per the germline V gene, CDR1 is LNHNV and CDR2 is YYDKDF (reference sequence). This CDR3 is 15 amino acids long. Trimming took 1 base from V and 0 from J, leaving 9 bases between them. The chain recombines TRBV15 with TRBJ1-2, with D maybe TRBD1 (6 bases). The source is a man in his forties or fifties with HIV. This specimen consisted of unsorted PBMCs, obtained at the start of antiretroviral therapy. CDR3 sequence: CATSRATGANYGYTF. The CDR3 DNA reads as TGTGCCACCAGCAGAGCGACAGGCGCTAACTATGGCTACACCTTC.